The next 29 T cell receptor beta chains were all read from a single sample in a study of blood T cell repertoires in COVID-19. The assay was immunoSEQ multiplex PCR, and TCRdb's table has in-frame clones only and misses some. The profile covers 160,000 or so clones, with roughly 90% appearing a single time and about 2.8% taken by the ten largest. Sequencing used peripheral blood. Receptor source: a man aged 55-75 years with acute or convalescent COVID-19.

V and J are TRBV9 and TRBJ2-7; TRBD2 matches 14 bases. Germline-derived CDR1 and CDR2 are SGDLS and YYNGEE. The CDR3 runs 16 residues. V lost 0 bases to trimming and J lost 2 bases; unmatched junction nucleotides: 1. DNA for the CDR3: TGTGCCAGCAGCGTAGGACTAGCGGGGGGGACCTACGAGCAGTACTTC. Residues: CASSVGLAGGTYEQYF.

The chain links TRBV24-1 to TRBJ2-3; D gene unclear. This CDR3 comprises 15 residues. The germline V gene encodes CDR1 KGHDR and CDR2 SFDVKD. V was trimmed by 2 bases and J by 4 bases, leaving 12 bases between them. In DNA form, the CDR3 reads TGTGCCACCAGTGATTCCCTGTCCCGTTCAGATACGCAGTATTTT. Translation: CATSDSLSRSDTQYF.

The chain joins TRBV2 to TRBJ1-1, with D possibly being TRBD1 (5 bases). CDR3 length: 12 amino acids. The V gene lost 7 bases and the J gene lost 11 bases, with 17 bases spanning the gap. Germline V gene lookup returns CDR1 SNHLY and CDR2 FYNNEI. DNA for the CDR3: TGTGCCAGCAACCCAGTGAGACAGAGGGCTTTCTTT. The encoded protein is CASNPVRQRAFF.

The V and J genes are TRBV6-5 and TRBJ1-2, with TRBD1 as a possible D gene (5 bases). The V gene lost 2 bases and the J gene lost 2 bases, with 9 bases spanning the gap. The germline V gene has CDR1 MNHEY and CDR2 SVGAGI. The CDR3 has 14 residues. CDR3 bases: TGTGCCAGCAGTTACGGATGGACAAACTATGGCTACACCTTC. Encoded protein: CASSYGWTNYGYTF.

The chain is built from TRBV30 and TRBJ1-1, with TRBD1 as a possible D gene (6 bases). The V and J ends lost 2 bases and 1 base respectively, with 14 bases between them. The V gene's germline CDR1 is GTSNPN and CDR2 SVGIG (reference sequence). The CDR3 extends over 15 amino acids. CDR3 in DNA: TGTGCCTGGAGTCCCAGACAGGCGGGGAACACTGAAGCTTTCTTT. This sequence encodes CAWSPRQAGNTEAFF.

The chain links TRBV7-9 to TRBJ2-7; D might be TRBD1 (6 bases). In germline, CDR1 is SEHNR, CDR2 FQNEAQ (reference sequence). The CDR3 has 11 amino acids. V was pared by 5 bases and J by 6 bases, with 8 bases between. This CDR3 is CASSLRGEQYF. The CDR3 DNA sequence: TGTGCCAGCAGCCTCAGGGGCGAGCAGTACTTC.

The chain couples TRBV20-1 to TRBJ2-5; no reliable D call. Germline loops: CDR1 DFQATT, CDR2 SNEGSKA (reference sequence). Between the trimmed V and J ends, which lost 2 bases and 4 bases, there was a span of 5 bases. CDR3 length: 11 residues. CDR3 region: CSARSSETQYF. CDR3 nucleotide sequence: TGCAGTGCTAGATCGTCAGAGACCCAGTACTTC.

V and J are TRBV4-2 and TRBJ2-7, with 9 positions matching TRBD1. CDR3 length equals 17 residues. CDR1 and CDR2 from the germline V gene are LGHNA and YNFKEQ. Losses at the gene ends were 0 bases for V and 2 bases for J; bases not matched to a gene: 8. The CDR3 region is CASSQEFRQGGAYEQYF. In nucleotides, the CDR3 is TGTGCCAGCAGCCAAGAATTTCGACAGGGGGGGGCCTACGAGCAGTACTTC.

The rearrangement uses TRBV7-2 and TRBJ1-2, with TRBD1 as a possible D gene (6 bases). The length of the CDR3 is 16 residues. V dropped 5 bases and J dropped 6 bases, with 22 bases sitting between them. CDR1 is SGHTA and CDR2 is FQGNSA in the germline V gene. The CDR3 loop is CASSVEGVASGDGYTF. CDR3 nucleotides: TGTGCCAGCAGCGTCGAGGGGGTGGCTTCCGGAGATGGCTACACCTTC.

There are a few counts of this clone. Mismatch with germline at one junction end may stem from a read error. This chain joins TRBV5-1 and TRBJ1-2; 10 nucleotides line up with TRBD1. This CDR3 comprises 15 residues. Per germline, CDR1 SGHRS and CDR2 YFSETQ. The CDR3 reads CASRLGDRGSNGYTF. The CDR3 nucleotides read TGCGCCAGCAGATTGGGGGACAGGGGCTCTAATGGCTACACCTTC.

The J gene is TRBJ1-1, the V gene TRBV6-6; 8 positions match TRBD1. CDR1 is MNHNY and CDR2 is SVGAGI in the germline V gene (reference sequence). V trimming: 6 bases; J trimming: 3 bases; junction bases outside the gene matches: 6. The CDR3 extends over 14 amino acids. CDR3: CASRATGGYTEAFF. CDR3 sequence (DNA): TGTGCCAGCAGGGCCACAGGGGGATACACTGAAGCTTTCTTT.

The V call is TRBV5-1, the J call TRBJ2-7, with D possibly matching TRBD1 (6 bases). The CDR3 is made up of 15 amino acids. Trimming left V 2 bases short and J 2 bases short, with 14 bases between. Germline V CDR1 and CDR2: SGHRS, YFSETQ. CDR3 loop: CASSFQGKLPYEQYF. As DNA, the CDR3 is TGCGCCAGCAGCTTCCAGGGGAAATTACCCTACGAGCAGTACTTC.

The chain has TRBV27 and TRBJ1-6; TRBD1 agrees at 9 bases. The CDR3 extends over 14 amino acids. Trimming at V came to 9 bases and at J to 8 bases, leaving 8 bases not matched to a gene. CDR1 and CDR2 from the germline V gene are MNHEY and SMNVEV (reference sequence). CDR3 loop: CASRPGTGHSPLHF. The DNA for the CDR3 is TGTGCCAGTCGCCCCGGGACAGGGCATTCACCCCTCCACTTT.

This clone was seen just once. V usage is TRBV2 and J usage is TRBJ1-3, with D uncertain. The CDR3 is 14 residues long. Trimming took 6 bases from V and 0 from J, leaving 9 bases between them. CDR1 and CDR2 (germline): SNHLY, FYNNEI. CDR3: CASSLVLSGNTIYF. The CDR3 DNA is TGTGCCAGCAGCCTAGTCCTCTCTGGAAACACCATATATTTT.

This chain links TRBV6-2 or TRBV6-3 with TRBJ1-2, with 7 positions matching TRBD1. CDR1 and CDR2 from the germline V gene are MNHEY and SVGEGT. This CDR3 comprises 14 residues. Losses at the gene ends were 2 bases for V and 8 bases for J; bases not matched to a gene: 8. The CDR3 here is CASSYRQGTGGYTF. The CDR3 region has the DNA TGTGCCAGCAGTTACAGACAGGGAACCGGCGGCTACACCTTC.

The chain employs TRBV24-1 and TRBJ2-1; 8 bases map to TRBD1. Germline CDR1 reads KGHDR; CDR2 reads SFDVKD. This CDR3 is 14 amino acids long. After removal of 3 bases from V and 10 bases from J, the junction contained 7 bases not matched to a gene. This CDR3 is CATSDAGTGGEQFF. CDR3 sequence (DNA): TGTGCCACCAGTGATGCCGGGACAGGCGGCGAGCAGTTCTTC.

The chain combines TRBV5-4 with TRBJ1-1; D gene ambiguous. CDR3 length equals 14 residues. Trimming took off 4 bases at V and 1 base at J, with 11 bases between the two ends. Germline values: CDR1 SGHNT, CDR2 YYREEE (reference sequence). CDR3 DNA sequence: TGTGCCAGCAGCCCTGCCCCAGGGAACACTGAAGCTTTCTTT. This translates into CASSPAPGNTEAFF.

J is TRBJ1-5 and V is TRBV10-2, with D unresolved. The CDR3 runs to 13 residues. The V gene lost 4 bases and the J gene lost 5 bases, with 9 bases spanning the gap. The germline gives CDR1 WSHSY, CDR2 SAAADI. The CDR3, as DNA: TGCGCCAGCAGTGCTGTGAGAGATCAGCCCCAGCATTTT. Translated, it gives CASSAVRDQPQHF.

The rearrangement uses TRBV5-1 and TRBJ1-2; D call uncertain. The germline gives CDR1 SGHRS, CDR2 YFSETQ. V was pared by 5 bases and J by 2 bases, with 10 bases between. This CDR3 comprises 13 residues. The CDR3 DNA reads TGCGCCAGCAGACTCGACACAAACTATGGCTACACCTTC. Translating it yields CASRLDTNYGYTF.

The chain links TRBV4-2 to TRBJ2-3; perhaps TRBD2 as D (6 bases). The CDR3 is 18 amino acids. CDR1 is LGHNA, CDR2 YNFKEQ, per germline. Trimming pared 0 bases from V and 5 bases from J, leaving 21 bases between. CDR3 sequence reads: CASSQEEGTRSQKDTQYF. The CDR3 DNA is TGTGCCAGCAGCCAAGAGGAGGGTACGAGATCCCAAAAAGATACGCAGTATTTT.

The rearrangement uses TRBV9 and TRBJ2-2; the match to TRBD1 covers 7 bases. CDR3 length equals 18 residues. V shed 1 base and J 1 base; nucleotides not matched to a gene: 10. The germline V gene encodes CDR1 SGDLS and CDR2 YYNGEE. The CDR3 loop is CASSVRSGTVQNTGELFF. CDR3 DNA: TGTGCCAGCAGCGTACGTAGTGGGACAGTACAGAACACCGGGGAGCTGTTTTTT.

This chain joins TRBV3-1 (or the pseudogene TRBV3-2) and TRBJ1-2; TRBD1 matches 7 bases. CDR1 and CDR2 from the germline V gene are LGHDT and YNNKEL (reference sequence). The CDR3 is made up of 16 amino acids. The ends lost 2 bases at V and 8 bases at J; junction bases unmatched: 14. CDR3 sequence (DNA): TGTGCCAGCAGCCAATATCGGGACAGACCAGGGCGCGGCTACACCTTC. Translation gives CASSQYRDRPGRGYTF.

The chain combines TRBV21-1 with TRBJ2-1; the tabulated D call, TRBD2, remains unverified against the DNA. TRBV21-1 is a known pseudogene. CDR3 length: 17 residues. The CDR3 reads CASSRRGGASDGSEQFF. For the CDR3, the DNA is TGTGCCAGCAGCCGACGAGGAGGGGCTAGTGATGGATCTGAGCAGTTCTTC.

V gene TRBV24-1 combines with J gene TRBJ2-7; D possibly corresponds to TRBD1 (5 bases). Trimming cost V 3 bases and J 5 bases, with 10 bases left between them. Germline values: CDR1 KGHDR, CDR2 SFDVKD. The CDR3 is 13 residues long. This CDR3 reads CATSDEGAHEQYF. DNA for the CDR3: TGTGCCACCAGTGATGAAGGGGCGCACGAGCAGTACTTC.

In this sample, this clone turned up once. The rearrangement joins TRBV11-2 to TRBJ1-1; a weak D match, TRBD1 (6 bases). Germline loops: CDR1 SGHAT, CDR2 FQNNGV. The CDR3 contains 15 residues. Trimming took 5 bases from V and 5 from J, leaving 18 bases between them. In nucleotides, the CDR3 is TGTGCCAGCAGCCTGGGGGTAGGGGGGGGAACTGAAGCTTTCTTT. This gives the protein CASSLGVGGGTEAFF. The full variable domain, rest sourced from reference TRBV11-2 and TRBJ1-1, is EAGVAQSPRYKIIEKRQSVAFWCNPISGHATLYWYQQILGQGPKLLIQFQNNGVVDDSQLPKDRFSAERLKGVDSTLKIQPAKLEDSAVYLCASSLGVGGGTEAFFGQGTRLTVV.

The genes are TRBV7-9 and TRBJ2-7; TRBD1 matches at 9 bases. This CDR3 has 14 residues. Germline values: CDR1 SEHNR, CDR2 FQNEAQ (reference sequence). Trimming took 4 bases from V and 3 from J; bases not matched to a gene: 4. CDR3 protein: CASSSDRGFYEQYF. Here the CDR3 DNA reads TGTGCCAGCAGCTCGGACAGGGGCTTCTACGAGCAGTACTTC.

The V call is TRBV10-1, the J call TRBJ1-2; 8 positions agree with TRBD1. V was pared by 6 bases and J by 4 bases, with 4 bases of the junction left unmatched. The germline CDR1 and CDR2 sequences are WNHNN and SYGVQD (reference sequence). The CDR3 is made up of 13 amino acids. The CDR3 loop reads CASSGQGSYGYTF. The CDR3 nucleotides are TGCGCCAGCAGCGGACAGGGAAGCTATGGCTACACCTTC.

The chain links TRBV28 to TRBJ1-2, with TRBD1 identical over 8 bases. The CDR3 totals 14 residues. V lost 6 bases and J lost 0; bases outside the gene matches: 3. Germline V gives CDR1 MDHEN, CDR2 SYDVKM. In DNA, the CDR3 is TGTGCCAGCAGGCGACAGGGGACTAACTATGGCTACACCTTC. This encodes CASRRQGTNYGYTF.

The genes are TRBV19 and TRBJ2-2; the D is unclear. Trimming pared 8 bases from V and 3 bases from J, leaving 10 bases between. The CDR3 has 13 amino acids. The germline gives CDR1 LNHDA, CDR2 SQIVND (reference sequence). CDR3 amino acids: CASGSGYTGELFF. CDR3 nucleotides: TGTGCCAGTGGATCAGGTTACACCGGGGAGCTGTTTTTT.